This record looks at one T cell receptor beta chain sequence and its context. Its antigen is undetermined. These data originate in a study of cytomegalovirus exposure and HLA in healthy donors. Overall study: The approximately 120 validation repertoires used the same platform as the 650 to 850 first-cohort repertoires, a later analysis reported. Study-wide findings and caveats: Most TCR sequences were rare, but some public TCRs occurred in many donors. Reportedly, diagnosis of cytomegalovirus status by the classifier showed high specificity and sensitivity.

Data came from immunoSEQ multiplex PCR; TCRdb stores just in-frame clones and leaves some out. The table lists 100,000 to 150,000 clones, roughly 95% of them singletons. CDR3 length: 13 residues. Germline V lookup: CDR1 SGHAT, CDR2 FQNNGV. V gave up 6 bases and J gave up 10 bases, with 18 bases separating them. The receptor was derived from a man aged 18 to 29 in good health and CMV-seronegative. Sequencing was carried out using PBMCs. The chain carries TRBV11-2 and TRBJ1-1; perhaps TRBD1 as D (5 bases). CDR3 nucleotides: TGTGCCAGCAGATTCCAGGGAGGCCTGCGAGCTTTCTTT. Translated: CASRFQGGLRAFF.